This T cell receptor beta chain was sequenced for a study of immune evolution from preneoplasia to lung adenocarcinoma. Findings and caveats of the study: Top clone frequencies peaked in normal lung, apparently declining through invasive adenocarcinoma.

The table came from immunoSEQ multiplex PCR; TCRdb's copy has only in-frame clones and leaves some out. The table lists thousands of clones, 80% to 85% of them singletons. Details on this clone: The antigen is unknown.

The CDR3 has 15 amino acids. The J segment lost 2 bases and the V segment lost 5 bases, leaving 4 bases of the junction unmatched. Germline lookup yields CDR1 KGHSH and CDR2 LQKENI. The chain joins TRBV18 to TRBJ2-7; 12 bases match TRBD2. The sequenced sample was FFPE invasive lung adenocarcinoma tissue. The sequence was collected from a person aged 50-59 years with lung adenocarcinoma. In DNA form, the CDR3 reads TGTGCCAGCTCAACGCGGACTAGCGGGACCTACGAGCAGTACTTC. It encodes CASSTRTSGTYEQYF.